This is a list of T cell receptor beta chains from one sample in a study of spatial heterogeneity in lung cancer. TCRdb passed the 5' RACE reads through MiXCR, listing each CDR3 protein once. The table shows roughly 34,000 distinct CDR3 sequences, with approximately 8% occurring only once. Sequenced material: PBMCs, taken at follow-up. The receptors were gathered from a male donor with early-stage non-small cell lung cancer. The CDR3 runs from the conserved cysteine through the conserved F or W. Fields, in order: J gene, V gene, clone size, CDR3 protein. A row's size may be missing; if present it is once, few, many or a size class.

>TRBJ1-6|TRBV6-5|many
CASSGQPYNSPLHF
>TRBJ2-3|TRBV6-1|few
CASSAGLAGTDTQYF
>TRBJ1-1|TRBV29-1|many
CSVEDLMNTEAFF
>TRBJ2-2|TRBV5-6|many
CASSSGTTNTGELFF
>TRBJ1-1|TRBV6-1|many
CASMITENTEAFF
>TRBJ2-2|TRBV5-5|once
CAGIPGSGELFF
>TRBJ2-7|TRBV10-2|many
CASAEDSPYEQYF
>TRBJ1-3|TRBV20-1|many
CSARDRTNGNTIYF
>TRBJ2-7|TRBV29-1|many
CSVPGATYEQYF
>TRBJ2-2|TRBV30|many
CAWSASGEGTGELFF
>TRBJ1-6|TRBV5-4|many
CASSLNLDSPLHF
>TRBJ2-1|TRBV6-6|.
CASSYGLAGGEQFF
>TRBJ2-5|TRBV7-6|.
CASSLESRTYSLQETQYF
>TRBJ1-2|TRBV6-5|many
CASSYSRTGGGYGYTF
>TRBJ2-2|TRBV12-3/TRBV12-4|many
CASSFRTGNTGELFF
>TRBJ2-5|TRBV30|many
CAWSRGAETQYF
>TRBJ2-1|TRBV27|many
CASSPDIYNEQFF
>TRBJ2-5|TRBV24-1|.
CATSDAQGSQETQYF
>TRBJ1-2|TRBV30|many
CAWKPQGGVDYGYTF
>TRBJ2-3|TRBV27|many
CASSSWTLAGGLHGDTDTQYF